The 29 T cell receptor beta chains listed next were all sequenced from one sample in a study of regulatory T cells in long-lasting Graves disease. Time point in this sample: newly diagnosed GD, antithyroid drugs for less than 3 months. PBMC-derived RNA was used for the TCR library. Researchers made TCR beta libraries by using iRepertoire HTBI primers and running Arm-PCR on CDR3 regions. One entry per CDR3 protein results from TCRdb running MiXCR on the multiplex PCR reads. In the table there are some 490,000 distinct CDR3 sequences, around 11% of which are singletons. This sample also belongs to another study, concerning T cells in Graves' hyperthyroidism and ophthalmopathy.

This specimen consisted of peripheral blood mononuclear cells (PBMCs), obtained at new diagnosis, from a patient treated with antithyroid drugs. The receptors stem from a woman in her twenties or thirties with Graves disease.

This clonotype appeared a few times. The rearrangement links TRBV4-1 to TRBJ2-1; TRBD2 matches 13 bases. CDR1 and CDR2 from the germline V gene are MGHRA and YSYEKL. Losses at the gene ends were 1 base for V and 8 bases for J; bases not matched to a gene: 8. This CDR3 contains 17 residues. The CDR3 here is CASSQGTSGRWSDEQFF. The CDR3 DNA follows: TGCGCCAGCAGCCAAGGGACTAGCGGGAGATGGTCTGATGAGCAGTTCTTC.

V is TRBV7-9 and J is TRBJ1-1; D is perhaps TRBD1 (6 bases). The CDR3 loop spans 14 amino acids. Trimming pared 0 bases from V and 7 bases from J, leaving 12 bases between. Germline V lookup: CDR1 SEHNR, CDR2 FQNEAQ (reference sequence). The CDR3 bases are TGTGCCAGCAGCTTAGCTTCGCAGGGGCTTGAAGCTTTCTTT. Translating gives CASSLASQGLEAFF. Full variable domain (remainder filled in from reference TRBV7-9 and TRBJ1-1): DTGVSQNPRHKITKRGQNVTFRCDPISEHNRLYWYRQTLGQGPEFLTYFQNEAQLEKSRLLSDRFSAERPKGSFSTLEIQRTEQGDSAMYLCASSLASQGLEAFFGQGTRLTVV.

This chain connects TRBV3-1 to TRBJ2-1, with D perhaps being TRBD1 or TRBD2 (5 bases each). The CDR3 runs to 19 residues. CDR1 LGHDT and CDR2 YNNKEL come from the germline V gene (reference sequence). V lost 3 bases, J lost 0 bases, and 21 bases lay in between. The CDR3 bases are TGTGCCAGCAGCCAGGACGGGGCTTTTCACCCGAGCTCCTACAATGAGCAGTTCTTC. Protein: CASSQDGAFHPSSYNEQFF.

This clonotype came up many times. The J gene is TRBJ2-5, the V gene TRBV6-1, with D possibly matching TRBD1 (6 bases). V was trimmed by 5 bases and J by 4 bases, leaving 17 bases between them. The germline gives CDR1 MNHNS, CDR2 SASEGT. This CDR3 comprises 15 residues. CDR3 region: CASSPQGRGIETQYF. In DNA form, the CDR3 reads TGTGCCAGCAGTCCGCAGGGAAGGGGGATAGAGACCCAGTACTTC.

This clonotype was seen ten or more times. The rearrangement joins TRBV4-1 to TRBJ2-3; maybe TRBD2 (6 bases). Trimming shortened V by 1 base and J by 0 bases, and 8 bases separated the two germline ends. The CDR3 runs to 15 residues. Looked up from germline, CDR1 is MGHRA and CDR2 is YSYEKL. The DNA of the CDR3 is TGCGCCAGCAGCCAAGTAGCGGATAGCACAGATACGCAGTATTTT. It specifies CASSQVADSTDTQYF.

This clonotype was recorded at least ten times. This chain joins TRBV6-1 and TRBJ1-1; 8 bases map to TRBD1. V shed 7 bases, J shed 5 bases, and the junction held 9 bases outside the gene matches. The CDR3 totals 14 residues. Germline CDR1 MNHNS, CDR2 SASEGT. CDR3 nucleotides: TGTGCCAGCATTTCACAGGGGGGCAGGACTGAAGCTTTCTTT. Translated: CASISQGGRTEAFF.

This clonotype was picked up many times. The chain couples TRBV27 to TRBJ2-1; TRBD2 matches at 11 bases. The V gene's germline CDR1 is MNHEY and CDR2 SMNVEV (reference sequence). The CDR3 has 16 amino acids. J was trimmed by 3 bases and V by 6 bases; bases with no gene match: 7. CDR3: CASRPRLAGYYNEQFF. The DNA of the CDR3 is TGTGCCAGCAGACCACGACTAGCGGGATACTACAATGAGCAGTTCTTC.

The chain is built from TRBV7-6 and TRBJ2-1, with 8 nucleotides matching TRBD2. This CDR3 is 15 amino acids long. Germline CDR1 SGHVS, CDR2 FNYEAQ. V shed 2 bases and J 9 bases; nucleotides not matched to a gene: 9. The CDR3 protein is CASSLQAGASGEQFF. The CDR3 nucleotides read TGTGCCAGCAGCTTACAAGCGGGAGCCTCCGGTGAGCAGTTCTTC. The full variable domain, its missing parts supplied by reference TRBV7-6 and TRBJ2-1, is GAGVSQSPRYKVTKRGQDVALRCDPISGHVSLYWYRQALGQGPEFLTYFNYEAQQDKSGLPNDRFSAERPEGSISTLTIQRTEQRDSAMYRCASSLQAGASGEQFFGPGTRLTVL.

This clonotype was found many times. V is TRBV27 and J is TRBJ2-1; 10 nucleotides line up with TRBD2. The germline V gene encodes CDR1 MNHEY and CDR2 SMNVEV (reference sequence). The CDR3 length is 14 residues. Unmatched junction bases numbered 8, after V lost 3 bases and J lost 12 bases. This CDR3 reads CASSFRGTSEPQFF. In nucleotides, the CDR3 is TGTGCCAGCAGTTTTCGGGGGACTAGCGAGCCGCAGTTCTTC.

With respect to this clonotype: This could be a read error, since a much larger clone is one nucleotide away. The V and J genes are TRBV7-2 and TRBJ2-7; 12 bases fit TRBD2. The CDR3 runs to 16 residues. CDR1 and CDR2 from the germline V gene are SGHTA and FQGNSA. V shed 1 base, J shed 12 bases, and the junction held 13 bases outside the gene matches. As DNA, the CDR3 is TGTGCCAGCAGCTTAGGTTCCCTAGCGGGAGGGCCTGTGCGGTACTTC. This translates into CASSLGSLAGGPVRYF. Drawing the rest from reference TRBV7-2 and TRBJ2-7, the complete variable domain is GAGVSQSPSNKVTEKGKDVELRCDPISGHTALYWYRQSLGQGLEFLIYFQGNSAPDKSGLPSDRFSAERTGGSVSTLTIQRTQQEDSAVYLCASSLGSLAGGPVRYFGPGTRLTVT.

This clonotype was counted many times. The chain recombines TRBV6-2 or TRBV6-3 with TRBJ2-1; D is possibly TRBD2 (6 bases). With 6 bases removed from V and 7 bases from J, the gap between germline ends came to 13 bases. The CDR3 is made up of 13 amino acids. Germline loops: CDR1 MNHEY, CDR2 SVGEGT. Written as DNA, the CDR3 is TGTGCCAGCAGCCGCACGGGACTTAATGAGCAGTTCTTC. Its protein product is CASSRTGLNEQFF.

This rearrangement joins TRBV4-3 to TRBJ2-1, with D unresolved. The CDR3 extends over 17 amino acids. CDR1 LGHNA and CDR2 YSLEER come from the germline V gene. V shed 1 base and J shed 4 bases, with 17 bases lying between them. The CDR3 here is CASSQVSDPSRYNEQFF. CDR3 nucleotides: TGCGCCAGCAGCCAAGTTTCGGATCCCTCCAGGTACAATGAGCAGTTCTTC.

The V gene is TRBV6-2 or TRBV6-3, the J gene TRBJ1-2; D is possibly TRBD1 (5 bases). Germline assignment: CDR1 MNHEY and CDR2 SVGEGT. V was trimmed by 4 bases and J by 7 bases, leaving 19 bases between them. The length of the CDR3 is 15 residues. CDR3 DNA: TGTGCCAGCAGTTCCCTCCCCTCCAGGGCTGGTGGCTACACCTTC. Translation: CASSSLPSRAGGYTF.

This clonotype showed up many times. The CDR3 sequence is CASSGGQGMWSGGYTF. CDR3 coding DNA: TGCGCCAGCAGCGGAGGACAGGGGATGTGGTCGGGTGGCTACACCTTC. The rearrangement links TRBV5-1 to TRBJ1-2; TRBD1 agrees at 9 bases. The CDR3 totals 16 residues. V shed 4 bases, J shed 7 bases, and the junction held 14 bases outside the gene matches. Germline V gene data show CDR1 as SGHRS and CDR2 as YFSETQ.

Regarding this clonotype: This may arise from a read error, as a much more abundant clone is one base away. This rearrangement joins TRBV5-6 to TRBJ1-2; D is unresolved. V shed 4 bases and J shed 7 bases, with 20 bases lying between them. CDR3 size: 15 residues. CDR1 is SGHDT and CDR2 is YYEEEE in the germline V gene. The CDR3 loop reads CASSPTARRGAGYTF. The DNA of the CDR3 is TGTGCCAGCAGCCCGACGGCAAGGAGAGGAGCTGGCTACACCTTC.

The table lists this clonotype with many counts. J is TRBJ2-1 and V is TRBV5-1; D is ambiguous. The germline V and J ends were trimmed by 0 bases and 4 bases, with 8 bases remaining between them. Per germline, CDR1 SGHRS and CDR2 YFSETQ. There are 14 residues in the CDR3. The CDR3 bases are TGCGCCAGCAGCTTGGAGGCTTTTTACAATGAGCAGTTCTTC. Amino acid sequence: CASSLEAFYNEQFF.

This clonotype was detected many times. This chain links TRBV2 with TRBJ2-1; perhaps TRBD2 as D (5 bases). Trimming pared 6 bases from V and 1 base from J, leaving 13 bases between. The CDR3 is 15 amino acids. Germline V CDR1 and CDR2: SNHLY, FYNNEI. The CDR3, as DNA: TGTGCCAGCAGGGGCGGGCACGCTTCCTACAATGAGCAGTTCTTC. It encodes CASRGGHASYNEQFF.

In this sample, this clonotype turned up many times. The chain carries TRBV7-2 and TRBJ1-5; no firm D call. Trimming cost V 0 bases and J 4 bases, with 7 bases left between them. Per germline, CDR1 SGHTA and CDR2 FQGNSA. The CDR3 sequence is 14 residues long. In DNA, the CDR3 is TGTGCCAGCAGCTTAGCGCTCCATAATCAGCCCCAGCATTTT. As protein: CASSLALHNQPQHF.

This clonotype has a count of ten or more. The chain carries TRBV2 and TRBJ2-1, with D unresolved. Germline assignment: CDR1 SNHLY and CDR2 FYNNEI. The V and J ends lost 5 bases and 0 bases respectively, with 14 bases between them. The CDR3 spans 16 residues. Written as DNA, the CDR3 is TGTGCCAGCAGTTGGGGTCTCACGAGCTCCTACAATGAGCAGTTCTTC. It translates to CASSWGLTSSYNEQFF.

This chain links TRBV11-3 with TRBJ2-1; D gene unclear. V was trimmed by 1 base and J by 3 bases, leaving 13 bases between them. The CDR3 loop spans 16 amino acids. Germline-derived CDR1 and CDR2 are SGHNT and YENEEA. CDR3 residues: CASSLAGLGLYNEQFF. The CDR3 region has the DNA TGTGCCAGCAGCTTAGCGGGCCTTGGTCTCTACAATGAGCAGTTCTTC. The whole variable domain, filled in from reference TRBV11-3 and TRBJ2-1, reads EAGVVQSPRYKIIEKKQPVAFWCNPISGHNTLYWYLQNLGQGPELLIRYENEEAVDDSQLPKDRFSAERLKGVDSTLKIQPAELGDSAVYLCASSLAGLGLYNEQFFGPGTRLTVL.

At least ten counts were recorded for this clonotype. The chain links TRBV12-3 or TRBV12-4 to TRBJ2-7; the D gene is possibly TRBD1 (5 bases). V shed 6 bases and J shed 2 bases, with 14 bases lying between them. This CDR3 is 14 amino acids long. The CDR3 protein is CASSRVTTAYEQYF. CDR3 DNA: TGTGCCAGCAGCAGGGTCACGACGGCCTACGAGCAGTACTTC.

This clonotype occurred many times. The rearrangement uses TRBV27 and TRBJ2-1; the D gene could be TRBD1 or TRBD2 (5 bases each). Trimming removed 1 base at V and 0 bases at J, with 10 bases between. Germline V CDR1 and CDR2: MNHEY, SMNVEV (reference sequence). The CDR3 length is 16 residues. The CDR3 protein is CASSLWGTSSYNEQFF. The CDR3 bases are TGTGCCAGCAGTTTATGGGGGACGAGCTCCTACAATGAGCAGTTCTTC.

This clonotype was detected ten times or more. The gene calls are TRBV19 and TRBJ1-1; TRBD1 matches at 9 bases. After removal of 6 bases from V and 8 bases from J, the junction contained 13 bases not matched to a gene. This CDR3 has 15 residues. In germline, CDR1 is LNHDA, CDR2 SQIVND (reference sequence). CDR3 bases: TGTGCCAGTAGCCCCTGGGGACAGGGATGGGCCGAAGCTTTCTTT. This sequence encodes CASSPWGQGWAEAFF. The whole variable domain, remainder taken from reference TRBV19 and TRBJ1-1, is DGGITQSPKYLFRKEGQNVTLSCEQNLNHDAMYWYRQDPGQGLRLIYYSQIVNDFQKGDIAEGYSVSREKKESFPLTVTSAQKNPTAFYLCASSPWGQGWAEAFFGQGTRLTVV.

This clonotype showed up many times. This chain connects TRBV12-3 or TRBV12-4 to TRBJ2-5; TRBD1 aligns across 10 bases. Trimming at V came to 1 base and at J to 5 bases, leaving 7 bases not matched to a gene. The CDR3 is 16 residues long. The CDR3 loop reads CASSLVGTGVFETQYF. CDR3 sequence (DNA): TGTGCCAGCAGTTTAGTCGGGACAGGGGTGTTCGAGACCCAGTACTTC.

This clonotype occurred many times. The chain uses TRBV6-2 or TRBV6-3 and TRBJ2-5, with D perhaps TRBD1 (6 bases). CDR1 and CDR2 from the germline V gene are MNHEY and SVGEGT. This CDR3 region has 15 residues. Trimming pared 6 bases from V and 4 bases from J, leaving 18 bases between. CDR3 nucleotides: TGTGCCAGCAGCACCCCCGGCAGGGGACGAGAGACCCAGTACTTC. It is translated as CASSTPGRGRETQYF.

J is TRBJ2-6 and V is TRBV4-1; possible D gene TRBD2, 7 bases. Trimming left V 4 bases short and J 4 bases short, with 17 bases between. Germline V gene data show CDR1 as MGHRA and CDR2 as YSYEKL. The CDR3 loop spans 17 amino acids. CDR3 sequence (DNA): TGCGCCAGCAGCCGTGGGGGCGGGAGAGCCGGGGCCAACGTCCTGACTTTC. It is translated as CASSRGGGRAGANVLTF.

The rearrangement links TRBV6-5 to TRBJ2-1; D is perhaps TRBD1 (6 bases). Trimming shortened V by 3 bases and J by 0 bases, and 9 bases separated the two germline ends. The germline V gene encodes CDR1 MNHEY and CDR2 SVGAGI. The CDR3 has 15 amino acids. The CDR3, as DNA: TGTGCCAGCAGTTATTCCAGGGGCTCCTACAATGAGCAGTTCTTC. Amino acids: CASSYSRGSYNEQFF.

Many counts were recorded for this clonotype. The chain is built from TRBV2 and TRBJ2-7, with 7 bases fitting TRBD1. V gave up 6 bases and J gave up 2 bases; unmatched junction bases: 4. Germline assignment: CDR1 SNHLY and CDR2 FYNNEI. This CDR3 has 13 amino acids. CDR3 region: CASRLTGTYEQYF. The CDR3 DNA reads as TGTGCCAGCAGGCTGACAGGGACCTACGAGCAGTACTTC.

This CDR3 reads CSAAQGNEKLFF. In DNA form, the CDR3 reads TGCAGTGCGGCTCAAGGAAATGAAAAACTGTTTTTT. The V and J genes are TRBV20-1 and TRBJ1-4, with no clear D. The CDR3 covers 12 residues. V was clipped by 6 bases and J by 5 bases, with 10 bases between them. Germline lookup yields CDR1 DFQATT and CDR2 SNEGSKA (reference sequence).